This T cell receptor beta chain stems from a study of control samples from healthy donors and cancer patients. This CDR3 comprises 12 residues. The V gene's germline CDR1 is SGHKS and CDR2 YYEKEE (reference sequence). The germline V and J ends were trimmed by 0 bases and 11 bases, with 11 bases remaining between them. Some clones are missing from TCRdb's copy, which holds only in-frame ones; the method was immunoSEQ multiplex PCR. The sample lists 95,000 to 150,000 clones, 87% seen once, with around 1.7% in the top ten. The V gene is TRBV5-5, the J gene TRBJ1-1, with D possibly being TRBD1 (5 bases). The TCR comes from a man between 18 and 29 years old in good health. Sample: blood. CDR3 loop: CASSLGGLHAFF. The CDR3 DNA follows: TGTGCCAGCAGCTTGGGGGGCCTCCACGCTTTCTTT.